This T cell receptor beta chain is drawn from a study of cytotoxic CD8 clonotypes in ibrutinib-treated CLL. Investigators sought sequencing depths of between 1 in 200,000 and 1 in 1 million T cells. TCRdb's copy holds only in-frame clones and misses some; the assay was immunoSEQ multiplex PCR. The sample holds around 250,000 clones, 70% seen once. This clone came up once. The source material was PBMCs, sampled after 24 months of ibrutinib treatment. This clonotype was obtained from a human donor with chronic lymphocytic leukemia.

CDR3 sequence reads: CASRGPGTGELFF. CDR3 coding DNA: TGCGCCTCGAGGGGGCCCGGCACCGGGGAGCTGTTTTTT. V gene TRBV4-1 combines with J gene TRBJ2-2, with 7 positions matching TRBD1. Per the germline V gene, CDR1 is MGHRA and CDR2 is YSYEKL. V gave up 11 bases and J gave up 4 bases; unmatched junction bases: 7. CDR3 length equals 13 residues.